Shown below are 24 T cell receptor beta chains from a single sample sequenced in a study of blood T cell repertoires in COVID-19. Only in-frame clones appear in the TCRdb table, and some are missing; sequencing was by immunoSEQ multiplex PCR. The top ten hold about 1.5% of the sample, which has some 240,000 clones, approximately 80% seen once. Sequencing used peripheral blood. Source of these receptors: a woman between 40 and 55 years old who had recovered from COVID-19.

V is TRBV2 and J is TRBJ1-1; no clear D. The V end lost 2 bases, the J end lost 0 bases, and 10 bases lay between the germline ends. The CDR3 contains 15 residues. Germline V lookup: CDR1 SNHLY, CDR2 FYNNEI. The chain's CDR3 is CASSELAGLNTEAFF. The CDR3 DNA reads as TGTGCCAGCAGTGAACTGGCAGGCCTGAACACTGAAGCTTTCTTT.

The chain is built from TRBV10-3 and TRBJ2-5; 7 positions match TRBD1. V gave up 4 bases and J gave up 4 bases; unmatched junction bases: 12. CDR3 size: 16 residues. Germline loops: CDR1 ENHRY, CDR2 SYGVKD. The CDR3 sequence is CAISAPGEGGAETQYF. In DNA form, the CDR3 reads TGTGCCATCAGTGCCCCTGGGGAAGGGGGCGCAGAGACCCAGTACTTC.

The V call is TRBV7-2, the J call TRBJ2-7, with 7 positions matching TRBD1. The CDR3 sequence is 14 residues long. Germline V gene data show CDR1 as SGHTA and CDR2 as FQGNSA. Trimming took 2 bases from V and 6 from J; bases not matched to a gene: 7. The CDR3 DNA reads TGTGCCAGCAGCTTACGGTTTGAGGGGGCCGAGCAGTACTTC. It codes for CASSLRFEGAEQYF.

The chain combines TRBV19 with TRBJ1-1; 8 bases align to TRBD1. V shed 5 bases and J 1 base; nucleotides not matched to a gene: 3. The germline CDR1 and CDR2 sequences are LNHDA and SQIVND (reference sequence). This CDR3 comprises 14 residues. The CDR3 loop reads CASSYRGKNTEAFF. CDR3 nucleotides: TGTGCCAGTAGTTACAGGGGGAAGAACACTGAAGCTTTCTTT.

This clone came up a few times. The rearrangement links TRBV6-5 to TRBJ1-1, with D unclear. The CDR3 runs to 14 residues. CDR1 and CDR2 (germline): MNHEY, SVGAGI. The V end was cut by 6 bases, the J end by 4 bases, with 15 bases between. This CDR3 is CASRTPSGRTEAFF. The DNA of the CDR3 is TGTGCCAGCAGGACCCCCTCGGGTCGCACTGAAGCTTTCTTT.

J is TRBJ2-5 and V is TRBV19; D perhaps matches TRBD1 (7 bases). Germline loops: CDR1 LNHDA, CDR2 SQIVND (reference sequence). This CDR3 is built from 15 residues. The V end was cut by 1 base, the J end by 4 bases, with 13 bases between. For the CDR3, the DNA is TGTGCCAGTAGTATAGGACAGGGAGGTGGAGAGACCCAGTACTTC. As protein: CASSIGQGGGETQYF.

This CDR3 reads CASSEQGQETQYF. Here the CDR3 DNA reads TGTGCCAGCAGCGAGCAGGGGCAAGAGACCCAGTACTTC. The chain combines TRBV7-2 with TRBJ2-5; tentative D call: TRBD1 (6 bases). V was clipped by 5 bases and J by 2 bases, with 9 bases between them. The CDR3 consists of 13 residues. CDR1 is SGHTA, CDR2 FQGNSA, per germline.

This clone was observed once. The chain is built from TRBV3-1 (or the pseudogene TRBV3-2) and TRBJ1-1; D possibly corresponds to TRBD1 (5 bases). This CDR3 is built from 15 residues. CDR1 is LGHDT and CDR2 is YNNKEL in the germline V gene (reference sequence). The V gene lost 6 bases and the J gene lost 1 base, with 15 bases spanning the gap. The CDR3 DNA follows: TGTGCCAGCAGGCGGGTGGGGGGAAAGAACACTGAAGCTTTCTTT. Amino acids: CASRRVGGKNTEAFF.

CDR3 nucleotides: TGTGCCAGCCGAGGGGACAGGGGGCCTGAAGCTTTCTTT. Its translation is CASRGDRGPEAFF. The chain combines TRBV6-5 with TRBJ1-1; 12 bases line up with TRBD1. V was pared by 8 bases and J by 6 bases, with 4 bases of the junction left unmatched. Looked up from germline, CDR1 is MNHEY and CDR2 is SVGAGI. This CDR3 comprises 13 residues.

The chain is built from TRBV9 and TRBJ2-1; D not certain. The V end was cut by 0 bases, the J end by 5 bases, with 3 bases between. Germline-derived CDR1 and CDR2 are SGDLS and YYNGEE. This CDR3 has 12 residues. The CDR3 sequence is CASSVGDNEQFF. CDR3 in DNA: TGTGCCAGCAGCGTAGGAGACAATGAGCAGTTCTTC.

The chain recombines TRBV19 with TRBJ1-5; no clear D gene. Deletions cut 8 bases from V and 0 bases from J, with 14 bases between. Germline CDR1 is LNHDA and CDR2 is SQIVND (reference sequence). CDR3 length: 15 residues. The CDR3 is CASGEMTDSNQPQHF. In nucleotides, the CDR3 is TGTGCCAGTGGAGAAATGACGGATAGCAATCAGCCCCAGCATTTT.

The chain has TRBV6-1 and TRBJ1-4, with 7 positions matching TRBD1. Germline V gives CDR1 MNHNS, CDR2 SASEGT. V shed 0 bases and J 10 bases; nucleotides not matched to a gene: 14. The CDR3 runs 17 residues. The CDR3 sequence: CASSEARGWGRVGKLFF. Here the CDR3 DNA reads TGTGCCAGCAGTGAAGCCAGGGGGTGGGGTAGGGTCGGAAAACTGTTTTTT.

In this sample, this clone turned up a few times. This sequence joins TRBV5-6 and TRBJ1-2, with D maybe TRBD1 (5 bases). CDR1 SGHDT and CDR2 YYEEEE come from the germline V gene. The CDR3 is 17 amino acids. Trimming took off 2 bases at V and 1 base at J, with 18 bases between the two ends. CDR3 protein: CASSFYYIPDSNYGYTF. The CDR3 DNA follows: TGTGCCAGCAGCTTCTATTACATCCCAGACAGTAACTATGGCTACACCTTC.

The chain couples TRBV5-1 to TRBJ2-7; a possible D gene is TRBD1 (6 bases). In germline, CDR1 is SGHRS, CDR2 YFSETQ. V lost 0 bases and J 4 bases, leaving 17 bases between the germline ends. The CDR3 extends over 16 amino acids. Written as DNA, the CDR3 is TGCGCCAGCAGCTTGGATCTTGGACAGCCACTTTACGAGCAGTACTTC. Residues: CASSLDLGQPLYEQYF.

V usage is TRBV7-2 and J usage is TRBJ1-5, with no clear D. Germline values: CDR1 SGHTA, CDR2 FQGNSA. Trimming took 1 base from V and 6 from J, leaving 16 bases between them. The CDR3 runs 16 residues. The CDR3 bases are TGTGCCAGCAGCTTAGGGTCCCGGTCGGGTAGTCAGCCCCAGCATTTT. It is translated as CASSLGSRSGSQPQHF.

This clone occurred a few times. The chain has TRBV6-6 and TRBJ2-7; 12 positions agree with TRBD1. In germline, CDR1 is MNHNY, CDR2 SVGAGI (reference sequence). CDR3 length equals 13 residues. J lost 7 bases, V lost 8 bases, and 6 bases had no gene match. CDR3 nucleotides: TGTGCCAGCGGGACAGGGGGCTCCTGGGAGCAGTACTTC. Its protein is CASGTGGSWEQYF.

The genes are TRBV29-1 and TRBJ2-2; 11 bases map to TRBD1. Germline CDR1 SQVTM, CDR2 ANQGSEA. The CDR3 is 15 residues long. V shed 7 bases, J shed 0 bases, and the junction held 4 bases outside the gene matches. Here the CDR3 DNA reads TGCAGCGCGGAGGGACAGGGGGCGAACACCGGGGAGCTGTTTTTT. Its protein is CSAEGQGANTGELFF.

In the case of this clone: Different DNA sequences within this sample yield the same CDR3. The chain employs TRBV6-5 and TRBJ1-2; TRBD1 agrees at 8 bases. The germline CDR1 and CDR2 sequences are MNHEY and SVGAGI. This CDR3 is built from 13 residues. Germline trimming cut 6 bases from V and 2 bases from J; bases unmatched to any gene: 2. The CDR3 bases are TGTGCCAGCAGCCGACAGGGGAACTATGGCTACACCTTC. It codes for CASSRQGNYGYTF.

In this sample, this clone turned up a few times. The rearrangement joins TRBV11-2 to TRBJ1-5; D is unclear. V lost 2 bases to trimming and J lost 2 bases, with 7 bases between them. Per germline, CDR1 SGHAT and CDR2 FQNNGV. The CDR3 loop spans 14 amino acids. This chain's CDR3 is CASSLTDGNQPQHF. The CDR3 region has the DNA TGTGCCAGCAGCTTAACAGACGGCAATCAGCCCCAGCATTTT. Filled out from reference TRBV11-2 and TRBJ1-5, the complete variable domain reads EAGVAQSPRYKIIEKRQSVAFWCNPISGHATLYWYQQILGQGPKLLIQFQNNGVVDDSQLPKDRFSAERLKGVDSTLKIQPAKLEDSAVYLCASSLTDGNQPQHFGDGTRLSIL.

The chain is built from TRBV5-6 and TRBJ1-6; the D is unclear. Deletions cut 0 bases from V and 10 bases from J, with 11 bases between. The CDR3 extends over 14 amino acids. CDR1 is SGHDT, CDR2 YYEEEE, per germline. CDR3 in DNA: TGTGCCAGCAGCTTGGGCTACAGTTTGTCACCCCTCCACTTT. This sequence encodes CASSLGYSLSPLHF.

The chain uses TRBV18 and TRBJ2-7; 11 positions match TRBD1. Trimming removed 3 bases from V and 2 bases from J; junction bases left unmatched: 6. The CDR3 sequence is 16 residues long. Germline V CDR1 and CDR2: KGHSH, LQKENI. In DNA, the CDR3 is TGTGCCAGCTCACCCTCTGGACAGGGGGCCCCCTACGAGCAGTACTTC. Translation: CASSPSGQGAPYEQYF.

V and J are TRBV5-1 and TRBJ1-3, with 7 bases identical to TRBD1. CDR1 SGHRS and CDR2 YFSETQ come from the germline V gene. The V gene end was trimmed by 2 bases and the J gene end by 0 bases; junction bases not matched to a gene: 8. The CDR3 covers 17 residues. The CDR3 loop is CASSLNPGQLSGNTIYF. The CDR3 region has the DNA TGCGCCAGCAGCTTAAACCCGGGACAGCTCTCTGGAAACACCATATATTTT. Full variable domain (outside the CDR3, taken from reference TRBV5-1 and TRBJ1-3): KAGVTQTPRYLIKTRGQQVTLSCSPISGHRSVSWYQQTPGQGLQFLFEYFSETQRNKGNFPGRFSGRQFSNSRSEMNVSTLELGDSALYLCASSLNPGQLSGNTIYFGEGSWLTVV.

V usage is TRBV7-9 and J usage is TRBJ2-1, with D maybe TRBD1 (6 bases). Trimming removed 2 bases from V and 4 bases from J, with 24 bases in between. The CDR3 has 19 residues. The V gene's germline CDR1 is SEHNR and CDR2 FQNEAQ (reference sequence). The CDR3 protein is CASSLLAPRLTGFYNEQFF. CDR3 DNA: TGTGCCAGCAGCTTACTTGCGCCCCGGTTGACAGGTTTTTACAATGAGCAGTTCTTC.

This chain links TRBV30 with TRBJ1-5; 7 bases are a match to TRBD1. J was trimmed by 2 bases and V by 5 bases; bases with no gene match: 0. CDR1 and CDR2 (germline): GTSNPN, SVGIG (reference sequence). The CDR3 sequence is 12 residues long. The CDR3 reads CAWGQGNQPQHF. The CDR3 nucleotides are TGTGCCTGGGGACAGGGCAATCAGCCCCAGCATTTT.